The T cell receptor beta chain under discussion was sequenced for a study of CD8 T cells in ankylosing spondylitis (dated by TCRdb to the late 2010s). In terms of the full investigation: T cell receptor beta repertoires were profiled in healthy donors and ankylosing spondylitis patients so that disease-linked TCR variants could be found. The whole study cohort included 85 to 120 healthy donors and 25 ankylosing spondylitis patients. Peripheral blood was sampled, and synovial fluid was additionally collected from ankylosing spondylitis patients. Paper-wide results and their limitations: Some motif variants had previously been reported in the synovial fluid and blood of reactive arthritis patients, which suggests shared mechanisms of disease initiation. The disease-linked clones showed a CD8+ phenotype and occurred at relatively low frequencies in peripheral blood. According to the report, matched synovial fluid samples from ankylosing spondylitis patients were significantly enriched for the disease-linked clones. A TCR beta motif made up of several highly homologous amino acid variants appeared to be characteristic of blood from ankylosing spondylitis patients.

These reads were obtained on an Illumina HiSeq 2500. Quantitative 5'-RACE with molecular barcodes was the method used to prepare the TCR beta libraries. On the study's bioinformatics: A new computational method based on a probabilistic model of VDJ rearrangement was used to identify disease-linked TCR variants. TCRdb applied fastp at Q25 and MiXCR to the public reads, then kept only in-frame beta chains. Here each entry gathers all rows of one CDR3 protein and keeps the most common genes and DNA. The authors' filters were not applied to this entry. The sample profile shows some 840,000 distinct CDR3 sequences; over 9.5% of them were found once. The ten largest clones represent around 0.51% of the sample. CDR1 is given as DFQATT and CDR2 as SNEGSKA, both from the germline V gene (reference sequence). The CDR3 measures 16 amino acids from cysteine to phenylalanine. Of all the DNA, just the CDR3 is kept, 48 bases in frame from base 1. V ends up 2 bases short and J 4 bases short, with an unmatched junction base count of 7.

This clonotype was recorded a few times. It lacks a known antigen. Per-base quality was not reported, and no clone a single base away is much larger than it. The chain is encoded by TRBV20-1 joined to TRBJ2-7; 14 bases in the junction line up with TRBD2. Material for sequencing was blood, either unsorted or a sorted T cell fraction (not recorded which). The TCR was taken from a male donor with ankylosing spondylitis. CDR3 protein: CSARSGTSGRVYEQYF. The nucleotide sequence is TGCAGTGCTAGATCCGGGACTAGCGGGAGAGTATACGAGCAGTACTTC.